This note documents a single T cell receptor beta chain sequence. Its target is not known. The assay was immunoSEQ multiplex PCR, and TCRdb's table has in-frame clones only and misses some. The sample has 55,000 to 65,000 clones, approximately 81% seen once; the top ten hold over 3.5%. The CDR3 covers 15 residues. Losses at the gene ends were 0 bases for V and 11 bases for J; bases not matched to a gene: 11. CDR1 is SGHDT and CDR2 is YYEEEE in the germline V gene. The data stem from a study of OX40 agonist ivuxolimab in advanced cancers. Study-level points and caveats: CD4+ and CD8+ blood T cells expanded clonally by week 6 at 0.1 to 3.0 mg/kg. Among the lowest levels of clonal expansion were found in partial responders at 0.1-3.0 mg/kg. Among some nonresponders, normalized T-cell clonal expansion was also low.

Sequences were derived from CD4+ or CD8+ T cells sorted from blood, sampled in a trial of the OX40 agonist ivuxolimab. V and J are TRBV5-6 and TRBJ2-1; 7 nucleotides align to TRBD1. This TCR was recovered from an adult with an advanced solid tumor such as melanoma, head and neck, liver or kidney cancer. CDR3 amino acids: CASSLGWTGQLKQFF. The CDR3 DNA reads TGTGCCAGCAGCTTGGGCTGGACAGGCCAACTTAAGCAGTTCTTC.